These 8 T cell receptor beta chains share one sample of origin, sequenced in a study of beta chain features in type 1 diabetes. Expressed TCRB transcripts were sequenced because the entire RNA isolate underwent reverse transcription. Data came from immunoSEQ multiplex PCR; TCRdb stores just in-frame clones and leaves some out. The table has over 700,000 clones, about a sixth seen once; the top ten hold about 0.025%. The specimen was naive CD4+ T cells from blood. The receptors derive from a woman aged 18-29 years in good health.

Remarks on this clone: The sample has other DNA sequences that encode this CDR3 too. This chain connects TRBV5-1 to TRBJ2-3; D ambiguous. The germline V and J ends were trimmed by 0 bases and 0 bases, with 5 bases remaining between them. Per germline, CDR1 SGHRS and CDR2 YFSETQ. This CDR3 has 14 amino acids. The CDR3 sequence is CASSLGQSTDTQYF. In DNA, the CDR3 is TGCGCCAGCAGCTTGGGGCAGAGCACAGATACGCAGTATTTT.

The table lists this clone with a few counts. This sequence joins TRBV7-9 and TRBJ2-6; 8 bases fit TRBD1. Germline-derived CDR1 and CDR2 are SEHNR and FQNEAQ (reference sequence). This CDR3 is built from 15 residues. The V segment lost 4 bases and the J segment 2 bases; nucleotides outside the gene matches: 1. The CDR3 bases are TGTGCCAGCAGCTCGGACAGGGCTGGGGCCAACGTCCTGACTTTC. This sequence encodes CASSSDRAGANVLTF.

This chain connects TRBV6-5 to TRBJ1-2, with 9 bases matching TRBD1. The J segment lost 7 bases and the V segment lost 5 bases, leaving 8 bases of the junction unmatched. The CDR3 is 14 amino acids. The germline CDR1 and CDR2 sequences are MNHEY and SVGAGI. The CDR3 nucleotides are TGTGCCAGCAGTGAAAGCCGGACAGGGGCTGGCTACACCTTC. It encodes CASSESRTGAGYTF.

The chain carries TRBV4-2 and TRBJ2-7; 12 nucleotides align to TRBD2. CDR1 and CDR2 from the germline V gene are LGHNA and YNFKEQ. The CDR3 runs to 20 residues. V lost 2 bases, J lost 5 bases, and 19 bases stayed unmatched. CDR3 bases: TGTGCCAGCAGCCAAACAAGACTAGCGGGAGAGGTCCCCCTCGGTGACGAGCAGTACTTC. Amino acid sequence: CASSQTRLAGEVPLGDEQYF.

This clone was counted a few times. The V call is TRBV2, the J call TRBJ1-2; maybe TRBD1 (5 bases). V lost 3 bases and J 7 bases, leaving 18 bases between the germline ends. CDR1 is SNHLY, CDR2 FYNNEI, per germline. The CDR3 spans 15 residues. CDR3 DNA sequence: TGTGCCAGCAGTGAGCATAGGGGTATCAATACTGGCTACACCTTC. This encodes CASSEHRGINTGYTF. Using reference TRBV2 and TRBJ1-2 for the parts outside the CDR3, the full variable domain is EPEVTQTPSHQVTQMGQEVILRCVPISNHLYFYWYRQILGQKVEFLVSFYNNEISEKSEIFDDQFSVERPDGSNFTLKIRSTKLEDSAMYFCASSEHRGINTGYTFGSGTRLTVV.

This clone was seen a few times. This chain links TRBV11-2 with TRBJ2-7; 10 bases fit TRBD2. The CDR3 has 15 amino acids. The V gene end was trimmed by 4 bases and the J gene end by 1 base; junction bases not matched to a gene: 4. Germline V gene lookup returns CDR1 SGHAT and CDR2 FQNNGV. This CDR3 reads CASSSGLAASYEQYF. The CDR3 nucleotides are TGTGCCAGCAGCTCCGGACTAGCGGCTTCCTACGAGCAGTACTTC.

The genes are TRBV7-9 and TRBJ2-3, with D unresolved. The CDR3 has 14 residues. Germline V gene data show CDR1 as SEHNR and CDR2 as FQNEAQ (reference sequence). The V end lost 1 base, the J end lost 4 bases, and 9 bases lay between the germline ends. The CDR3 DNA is TGTGCCAGCAGCTTAGGACGCCGGCCAGATACGCAGTATTTT. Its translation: CASSLGRRPDTQYF.

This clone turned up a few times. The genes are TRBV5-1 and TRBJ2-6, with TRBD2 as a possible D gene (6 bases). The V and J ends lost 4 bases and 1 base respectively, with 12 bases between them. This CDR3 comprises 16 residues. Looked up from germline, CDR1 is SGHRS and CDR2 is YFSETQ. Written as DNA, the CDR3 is TGCGCCAGCAGCACCTCCGCGGGATCTGGGGCCAACGTCCTGACTTTC. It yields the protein CASSTSAGSGANVLTF.